A selection of T cell receptor beta chains follows, all from one sample in a study of T cell responses to AZD1222 COVID-19 vaccine. Sequenced by immunoSEQ multiplex PCR; TCRdb stores in-frame clones only, minus some. This table holds about 160,000 clones, about 90% found once. Material: peripheral blood, obtained on day 0 of MenACWY control vaccination. Receptor source: an adult in good health. CDR3s include the opening cysteine and the closing phenylalanine or tryptophan. The order of the fields is D gene, clone size, J gene, V gene, CDR3 DNA, CDR3 protein. The D gene is left open where the match is weak. Some rows have no size entry. The others give once, few or many, or a class for an expanded clone.

TRBD2,-,TRBJ2-1,TRBV19,TGTGCCAGTACCCCGAGGCGGGGGTCCTACAATGAGCAGTTCTTC,CASTPRRGSYNEQFF
-,-,TRBJ2-5,TRBV7-2,TGTGCCAGCAGCTCGGAACTGGGCCGGGTGCATGTGTACCAAGAGACCCAGTACTTC,CASSSELGRVHVYQETQYF
TRBD2,-,TRBJ2-1,TRBV11-3,TGTGCCAGCAGCCCCTCCGGGACTAGCGGGGACAATGAGCAGTTCTTC,CASSPSGTSGDNEQFF
TRBD2,-,TRBJ2-1,TRBV27,TGTGCCAGCAGTTTAGGACTAGCGGGAGATGAGCAGTTCTTC,CASSLGLAGDEQFF
-,-,TRBJ1-3,TRBV19,TGTGCCAGTAGTGGAACGCTCGGAAACACCATATATTTT,CASSGTLGNTIYF
TRBD1,-,TRBJ2-5,TRBV19,TGTGCCAGTAGTAGCACTCCGACAGGGCGAGAGACCCAGTACTTC,CASSSTPTGRETQYF
-,-,TRBJ2-1,TRBV7-3,TGTGCCAGCAGCCAAATGGGCAATGAGCAGTTCTTC,CASSQMGNEQFF
-,-,TRBJ2-7,TRBV10-3,TGTGCCATCAGTGAAGTCGTGAGGGCAGGGGAGCAGTACTTC,CAISEVVRAGEQYF
TRBD1,-,TRBJ1-2,TRBV7-9,TGTGCCAGCAGCCCTGACAGGGCTGACTATGGCTACACCTTC,CASSPDRADYGYTF
-,once,TRBJ2-3,TRBV12-3/TRBV12-4,TGTGCCAGCAGTTTAATCCCTAACTTCGCGCAGTATTTT,CASSLIPNFAQYF
TRBD1,-,TRBJ1-6,TRBV28,TGTGCCAGCGGGTTCTCCTCCGGGACAGGGATTTCACCCCTCCACTTT,CASGFSSGTGISPLHF
TRBD2,-,TRBJ2-7,TRBV7-2,TGTGCCAGCAGCTCCGGGACTAGCTTTAACTACGAGCAGTACTTC,CASSSGTSFNYEQYF
-,-,TRBJ1-2,TRBV28,TGTGCCAGCAGTTTACCGGGACCGAACTATGGCTACACCTTC,CASSLPGPNYGYTF
-,-,TRBJ1-2,TRBV6-6,TGTGCCAGCAGTTACTCGGAGGGGGATCACTATGGCTACACCTTC,CASSYSEGDHYGYTF
-,-,TRBJ2-4,TRBV19,TGTGCCAGTAGAAATCCTCTACAGGGATCGAACATTCAGTACTTC,CASRNPLQGSNIQYF
TRBD2,-,TRBJ2-1,TRBV10-1,TGCGCCAGCAGTGAAGGTCCTAGCGGGATCGGGTATTTGAGCAATGAGCAGTTCTTC,CASSEGPSGIGYLSNEQFF
TRBD1,-,TRBJ2-5,TRBV28,TGTGCCAGCAGTTTACATGGGACAGGGACGATGGAGACCCAGTACTTC,CASSLHGTGTMETQYF
-,-,TRBJ1-1,TRBV6-8,TGTGCCAGCAGGCCAGGGGACGGAATTGGGAACACTGAAGCTTTCTTT,CASRPGDGIGNTEAFF
-,-,TRBJ1-2,TRBV20-1,TGCAGTGCTCTGTATGGCTACACCTTC,CSALYGYTF
-,-,TRBJ2-1,TRBV7-9,TGTGCCAGCATCGGACTCCTGGTCTACAATGAGCAGTTCTTC,CASIGLLVYNEQFF
-,-,TRBJ2-2,TRBV15,TGTGCCACCAGCAGGGGGTCAGGGGTCGGCGCCGGGGAGCTGTTTTTT,CATSRGSGVGAGELFF
-,-,TRBJ2-1,TRBV28,TGTGCCAGCAGCCCGGGAGTCCCCTACAATGAGCAGTTCTTC,CASSPGVPYNEQFF
TRBD2,-,TRBJ2-1,TRBV18,TGTGCCAGCTCACCACTAGCGGGAGCAGTAGGGTCCAATGAGCAGTTCTTC,CASSPLAGAVGSNEQFF
-,-,TRBJ1-5,TRBV28,TGTGCCAGCAGTTTGGGGGGCATGATCAATCAGCCCCAGCATTTT,CASSLGGMINQPQHF
-,-,TRBJ2-7,TRBV5-4,TGTGCCAGCAGCGGGGTAGTGCCCTACGAGCAGTACTTC,CASSGVVPYEQYF
-,-,TRBJ2-7,TRBV18,TGTGCCAGCTCACCGAGGGACGGGCCCTACGAGCAGTACTTC,CASSPRDGPYEQYF
-,-,TRBJ2-2,TRBV14,TGTGCCAGCAGTCTTACGGACACCGGGGAGCTGTTTTTT,CASSLTDTGELFF
TRBD1,-,TRBJ2-2,TRBV4-2,TGTGCCAGCAGCCAAGAGTTAGGGACAGGGCACGGGGAGCTGTTTTTT,CASSQELGTGHGELFF
TRBD1,-,TRBJ1-2,TRBV6-4,TGTGCCAGCAATTCCGGGACAGACCGTTGGGGTGGCTACACCTTC,CASNSGTDRWGGYTF
-,-,TRBJ1-4,TRBV27,TGTGCCAGCAGTTTGGGGCAGGGGTACGGGTCTAATGAAAAACTGTTTTTT,CASSLGQGYGSNEKLFF
-,-,TRBJ1-3,TRBV7-7,TGTGCCAGCAGCCCCCTGCGGTTCTCTGGAAACACCATATATTTT,CASSPLRFSGNTIYF
TRBD1,-,TRBJ2-1,TRBV25-1,TGTGCCAGCAGTGGCTTTGCGGGACAGGAGTTCTTC,CASSGFAGQEFF